This TCR beta chain stems from a study of CD4+ T cells in melanoma (dated by TCRdb to between 2021 and 2024). Study-level background: The study investigated neoantigen-specific CD4+ T cells in human melanoma.

The sample holds a few counts of this clone. Its binding antigen is unknown. Base qualities are not provided; no much larger clone lies one nucleotide away. Libraries were built with the immunoSEQ multiplex PCR assay. TCRdb carries this immuneACCESS record with in-frame sequences only. Its versions omit some clonotypes, under half of them owing to an unresolved V gene in the studies checked, with the rest unexplained. The sample table records 9,900 or so clones; about 68% of these occur just once. The top ten clonotypes cover around 22% of the sample. General study outcomes and caveats: Diverse differentiation states were reported to be shown by neoantigen-specific CD4+ T cells in melanoma. The report described a correlation between neoantigen-specific CD4+ T cells and the function of CD8+ T cells, macrophages and B cells.

The donors were people with melanoma. V was cut back by 5 bases and J by 4 bases, leaving a gap of 18 bases between them. The CDR3 covers 16 residues, taking in both the cysteine and the phenylalanine. The DNA shown is the 48-base CDR3, in frame from base 1. Taken from the germline V gene (reference sequence), the CDR1 and CDR2 loops are LNHDA and SQIVND. The chain is assembled from TRBV19 and TRBJ1-5; TRBD1 could be the D gene, as 5 bases match. This sequence originates from a human donor with melanoma. The sample comprised cells from a culture (not recorded whether cultured in vitro). The nucleotide sequence reads TGTGCCAGTAGTCTGACAGAGGGCACCTGGAATCAGCCCCAGCATTTT. This yields the protein CASSLTEGTWNQPQHF.